The source of this TCR beta chain is a study of T-cell memory formation after mild COVID-19. Germline V gene data show CDR1 as MGHRA and CDR2 as YSYEKL. Germline trimming cut 4 bases from V and 8 bases from J; bases unmatched to any gene: 4. This CDR3 region has 13 residues. TCRdb analysed the 5' RACE reads with MiXCR anew, one entry per CDR3 protein. The sample includes 400,000 to 500,000 distinct CDR3 sequences, roughly 18% of them seen just once. The specimen was PBMCs or a T cell subset sorted from them (not recorded which). This receptor was identified in a man between 18 and 29 years old who had mild COVID-19 (a few samples of this study predate the infection). Cell type and time point are not known. The chain joins TRBV4-1 to TRBJ2-1, with 8 bases aligning to TRBD2. CDR3 sequence: CASSRPGLDEQFF. Written as DNA, the CDR3 is TGCGCCAGCAGCCGCCCGGGACTAGATGAGCAGTTCTTC.